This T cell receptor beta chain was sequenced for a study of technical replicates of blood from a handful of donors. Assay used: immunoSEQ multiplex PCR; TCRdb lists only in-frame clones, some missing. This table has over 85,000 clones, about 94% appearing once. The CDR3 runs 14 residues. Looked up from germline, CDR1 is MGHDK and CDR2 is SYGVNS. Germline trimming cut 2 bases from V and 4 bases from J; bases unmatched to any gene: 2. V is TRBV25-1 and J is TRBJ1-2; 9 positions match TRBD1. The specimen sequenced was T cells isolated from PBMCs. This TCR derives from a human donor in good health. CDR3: CASSEGTGPYGYTF. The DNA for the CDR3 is TGTGCCAGCAGTGAAGGGACAGGGCCCTATGGCTACACCTTC.